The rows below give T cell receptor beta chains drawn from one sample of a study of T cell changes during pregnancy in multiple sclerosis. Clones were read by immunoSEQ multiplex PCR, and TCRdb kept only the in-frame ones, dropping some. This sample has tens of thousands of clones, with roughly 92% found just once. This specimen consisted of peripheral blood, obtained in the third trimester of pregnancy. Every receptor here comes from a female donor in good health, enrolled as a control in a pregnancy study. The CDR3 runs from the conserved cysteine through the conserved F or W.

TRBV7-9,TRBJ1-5,CASSLGGRPQHF
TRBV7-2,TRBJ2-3,CASSLRDTLPSGTQYF
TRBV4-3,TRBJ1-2,CASSQGTGENGYTF
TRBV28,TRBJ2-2,CALGQSLTGELFF
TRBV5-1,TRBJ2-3,CASSLELADGDTQYF
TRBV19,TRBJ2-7,CASSIGTSAYEQYF
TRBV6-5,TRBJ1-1,CASSSQVNTEAFF
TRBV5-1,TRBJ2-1,CASSLGGGASQNEQFF
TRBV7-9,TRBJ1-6,CASSLGGGSPLHF
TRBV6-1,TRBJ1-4,CASSEGGGSGEKLFF
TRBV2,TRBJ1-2,CASSARTGEDGYTF
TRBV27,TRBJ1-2,CASSGRERGGRGYTF
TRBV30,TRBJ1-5,CAWESGTGGNQPQHF
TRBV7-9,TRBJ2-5,CASSLPDRVKETQYF
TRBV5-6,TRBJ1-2,CASSPGQGVYGYTF
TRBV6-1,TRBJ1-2,CASSELQGGYGYTF
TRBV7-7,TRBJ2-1,CASSYGQGTYNEQFF
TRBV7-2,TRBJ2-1,CASSLFPQSEQFF
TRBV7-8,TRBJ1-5,CASSLRRAGGNQPQHF
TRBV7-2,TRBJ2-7,CASSLGGLYEQYF
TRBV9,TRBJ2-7,CASSVEAETSYEQYF
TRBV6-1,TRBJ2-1,CASSGQLYNEQFF
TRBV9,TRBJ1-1,CASSAPRGTEAFF
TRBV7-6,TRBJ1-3,CASSLVALSGNTIYF
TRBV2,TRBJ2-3,CASSPPGLAGGTQYF
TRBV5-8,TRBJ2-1,CATKRQSSYNEQFF
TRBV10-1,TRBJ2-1,CASSDSDFYNEQFF
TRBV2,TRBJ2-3,CASMPTSGRRGASTDTQYF
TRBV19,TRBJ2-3,CASTSGLITDTQYF
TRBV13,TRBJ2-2,CASSFGGAGELFF
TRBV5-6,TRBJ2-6,CASSLAGSGANVLTF
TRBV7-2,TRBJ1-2,CASTLERTGGNYGYTF
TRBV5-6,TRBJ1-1,CASSLVQSPEAFF
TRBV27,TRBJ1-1,CANHRGMNTEAFF
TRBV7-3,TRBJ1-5,CASSPAEGNQPQHF
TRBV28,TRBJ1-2,CASSLREVMGYGYTF
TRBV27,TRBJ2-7,CASSLSAVPDEQYF
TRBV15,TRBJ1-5,CATSKRGGGQPQHF
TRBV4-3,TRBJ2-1,CASSPWLADNEQFF
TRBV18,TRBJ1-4,CASSPYSATNEKLFF
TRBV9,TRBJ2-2,CASTRNTGELFF
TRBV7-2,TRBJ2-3,CASSLTRESLNTQYF
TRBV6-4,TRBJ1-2,CASSVETGYGYTF
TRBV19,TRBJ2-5,CASSPRTGGGSGETQYF
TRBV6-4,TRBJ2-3,CASSGLAGADTQYF
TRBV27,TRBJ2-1,CASSQQGSGVGEQFF
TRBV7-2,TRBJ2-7,CASSPGDRPYEQYF
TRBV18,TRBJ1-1,CASSLGGEDEAFF
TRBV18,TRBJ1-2,CASSPRQGFYGYTF
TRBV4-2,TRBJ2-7,CASSQDGGTTYEQYF
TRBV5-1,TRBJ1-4,CASSFGDREEKKLFF
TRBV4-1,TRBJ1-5,CASSQVSGQRNQPQHF
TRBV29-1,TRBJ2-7,CSVGSGSTYEQYF